Listed here are 26 T cell receptor beta chains from one sample, sequenced in a study of regulatory T cells in long-lasting Graves disease. Time point defined: persistent/refractory GD, antithyroid drugs over 5 years with positive TRAb. From RNA extracted from PBMCs, the TCR library was made. Construction of TCR beta libraries relied on iRepertoire HTBI primers and on Arm-PCR targeting CDR3 regions. TCRdb called the multiplex PCR reads again in MiXCR, with one record for every CDR3 protein. The sample has hundreds of thousands of distinct CDR3 sequences; about 32% are singletons. The starting material was peripheral blood mononuclear cells (PBMCs), obtained when the disease was refractory, from a patient treated with antithyroid drugs. These receptors originate from a female donor with Graves disease.

This clonotype was seen only a few times. This chain connects TRBV20-1 to TRBJ1-5; D uncertain. The V gene's germline CDR1 is DFQATT and CDR2 SNEGSKA (reference sequence). The CDR3 is 14 amino acids. Trimming took 1 base from V and 2 from J, leaving 9 bases between them. Here the CDR3 DNA reads TGCAGTGCTAGAGGCGGGTCGGGCAATCAGCCCCAGCATTTT. This translates into CSARGGSGNQPQHF.

The V gene is TRBV6-2 or TRBV6-3, the J gene TRBJ2-3; D uncertain. V was cut by 6 bases and J by 7 bases, with 17 bases left in between. Looked up from germline, CDR1 is MNHEY and CDR2 is SVGEGT. The CDR3 sequence is 14 residues long. CDR3 sequence: CASRSTRTANTQYF. The CDR3 DNA reads as TGTGCCAGCAGATCGACAAGGACGGCAAATACGCAGTATTTT.

This clonotype appeared a few times. V is TRBV7-6 and J is TRBJ2-7; the match to TRBD1 covers 7 bases. CDR1 and CDR2 (germline): SGHVS, FNYEAQ. The CDR3 runs 13 residues. The J segment lost 3 bases and the V segment lost 4 bases, leaving 3 bases of the junction unmatched. CDR3 DNA: TGTGCCAGCAGCTCCGGACAGGTCTACGAGCAGTACTTC. The encoded protein is CASSSGQVYEQYF.

The chain links TRBV2 to TRBJ2-1; D gene unclear. The CDR3 runs to 13 residues. The germline gives CDR1 SNHLY, CDR2 FYNNEI. The V end lost 2 bases, the J end lost 6 bases, and 8 bases lay between the germline ends. Written as DNA, the CDR3 is TGTGCCAGCAGTGAAACCCCCAGCAATGAGCAGTTCTTC. It translates to CASSETPSNEQFF.

This clonotype occurred a few times. The genes are TRBV20-1 and TRBJ1-2; TRBD1 might be the D (6 bases). In germline, CDR1 is DFQATT, CDR2 SNEGSKA (reference sequence). CDR3 length equals 13 residues. Trimming shortened V by 0 bases and J by 7 bases, and 12 bases separated the two germline ends. CDR3 sequence (DNA): TGCAGTGCTAGAGACGGGGGCTCGGGTGGCTACACCTTC. Translated: CSARDGGSGGYTF.

This clonotype came up a few times. The rearrangement links TRBV28 to TRBJ1-1; D not resolved. This CDR3 contains 14 residues. Trimming removed 5 bases from V and 0 bases from J, with 10 bases in between. Germline CDR1 is MDHEN and CDR2 is SYDVKM. The CDR3 reads CASSPTRVNTEAFF. As DNA, the CDR3 is TGTGCCAGCAGTCCTACCCGGGTGAACACTGAAGCTTTCTTT.

The rearrangement links TRBV7-9 to TRBJ2-2; TRBD1 or TRBD2 may be the D gene (6 bases each). Germline values: CDR1 SEHNR, CDR2 FQNEAQ (reference sequence). V dropped 6 bases and J dropped 5 bases, with 16 bases sitting between them. This CDR3 is 15 amino acids long. CDR3 DNA sequence: TGTGCCAGCAGTAGGCCGGGGGCGCCTACCGGGGAGCTGTTTTTT. This encodes CASSRPGAPTGELFF.

The genes are TRBV7-9 and TRBJ2-5; D is ambiguous. V lost 0 bases, J lost 1 base, and 9 bases lay in between. CDR1 is SEHNR and CDR2 is FQNEAQ in the germline V gene (reference sequence). This CDR3 has 15 amino acids. The CDR3 protein is CASSLALGPQETQYF. Here the CDR3 DNA reads TGTGCCAGCAGCTTAGCGTTGGGCCCCCAAGAGACCCAGTACTTC. Together with reference TRBV7-9 and TRBJ2-5, the CDR3 gives the full variable domain: DTGVSQNPRHKITKRGQNVTFRCDPISEHNRLYWYRQTLGQGPEFLTYFQNEAQLEKSRLLSDRFSAERPKGSFSTLEIQRTEQGDSAMYLCASSLALGPQETQYFGPGTRLLVL.

The chain is built from TRBV7-6 and TRBJ2-1, with 10 positions matching TRBD1. The CDR3 is 16 amino acids. CDR1 and CDR2 (germline): SGHVS, FNYEAQ. Trimming took 6 bases from V and 5 from J; bases not matched to a gene: 10. The CDR3 loop is CASRDSGTGAHNEQFF. The CDR3 DNA is TGTGCCAGCAGAGATTCCGGGACAGGGGCTCACAATGAGCAGTTCTTC. The full variable domain, rest sourced from reference TRBV7-6 and TRBJ2-1, is GAGVSQSPRYKVTKRGQDVALRCDPISGHVSLYWYRQALGQGPEFLTYFNYEAQQDKSGLPNDRFSAERPEGSISTLTIQRTEQRDSAMYRCASRDSGTGAHNEQFFGPGTRLTVL.

This sequence joins TRBV18 and TRBJ1-2; D perhaps matches TRBD1 (6 bases). V lost 2 bases and J lost 8, with 12 bases in between. Germline CDR1 and CDR2: KGHSH and LQKENI. The CDR3 sequence is 13 residues long. CDR3 DNA: TGTGCCAGCTCACCAGGACAGATCCAGGGCTACACCTTC. Amino acids: CASSPGQIQGYTF.

This clonotype was seen repeatedly, ten times or more. The chain has TRBV11-2 and TRBJ1-1, with no clear D. CDR1 is SGHAT and CDR2 is FQNNGV in the germline V gene. The CDR3 covers 14 residues. Trimming pared 2 bases from V and 2 bases from J, leaving 9 bases between. CDR3 nucleotides: TGTGCCAGCAGCTTAAGGCGGCATAACACTGAAGCTTTCTTT. It codes for CASSLRRHNTEAFF. Using reference TRBV11-2 and TRBJ1-1 for the parts outside the CDR3, the full variable domain is EAGVAQSPRYKIIEKRQSVAFWCNPISGHATLYWYQQILGQGPKLLIQFQNNGVVDDSQLPKDRFSAERLKGVDSTLKIQPAKLEDSAVYLCASSLRRHNTEAFFGQGTRLTVV.

V is TRBV27 and J is TRBJ2-2; a possible D gene is TRBD2 (6 bases). The ends were cut back, 0 bases at V and 6 bases at J, with 14 bases in the middle. The V gene's germline CDR1 is MNHEY and CDR2 SMNVEV (reference sequence). The CDR3 is made up of 16 amino acids. The CDR3 loop is CASSLSGGPRPGELFF. The DNA of the CDR3 is TGTGCCAGCAGTTTATCGGGGGGACCCCGGCCCGGGGAGCTGTTTTTT.

The chain recombines TRBV9 with TRBJ2-7; 8 bases fit TRBD1. The CDR3 extends over 15 amino acids. V shed 0 bases and J 2 bases; nucleotides not matched to a gene: 4. Germline loops: CDR1 SGDLS, CDR2 YYNGEE. The CDR3 nucleotides read TGTGCCAGCAGCGTAGGTTCAGGGGGCACCTACGAGCAGTACTTC. Protein sequence: CASSVGSGGTYEQYF.

The sample holds many counts of this clonotype. The CDR3: CASSGLAGVREQYF. Here the CDR3 DNA reads TGTGCCAGCAGTGGACTAGCGGGAGTTCGGGAGCAGTACTTC. The chain recombines TRBV2 with TRBJ2-7; 12 positions match TRBD2. CDR1 is SNHLY and CDR2 is FYNNEI in the germline V gene. V lost 4 bases and J lost 7; bases outside the gene matches: 5. The length of the CDR3 is 14 residues.

This clonotype was observed at least ten times. The rearrangement joins TRBV20-1 to TRBJ2-5; no clear D. Trimming removed 2 bases from V and 4 bases from J, with 8 bases in between. The CDR3 has 12 amino acids. Germline V gene sequence: CDR1 DFQATT, CDR2 SNEGSKA (reference sequence). As DNA, the CDR3 is TGCAGTGCTAGAATGGCACTAGAGACCCAGTACTTC. Translation gives CSARMALETQYF.

This clonotype was seen more than once but under ten times. J is TRBJ1-6 and V is TRBV7-3; tentative D call: TRBD1 (5 bases). This CDR3 spans 16 amino acids. The germline V gene encodes CDR1 SGHTA and CDR2 FQGTGA. V lost 0 bases to trimming and J lost 9 bases, with 15 bases between them. This CDR3 reads CASSLTGVGVGSPLHF. The CDR3 nucleotides read TGTGCCAGCAGCTTAACGGGCGTAGGGGTTGGTTCACCCCTCCACTTT.

The chain combines TRBV4-2 with TRBJ1-2; D gene uncertain. The CDR3 has 14 residues. The germline CDR1 and CDR2 sequences are LGHNA and YNFKEQ. Trimming removed 7 bases from V and 4 bases from J, with 16 bases in between. The CDR3: CASTSRGTTYGYTF. The CDR3 DNA reads TGTGCCAGCACCTCAAGAGGCACAACCTATGGCTACACCTTC.

A few counts support this clonotype. The chain couples TRBV14 to TRBJ1-1; D not certain. The germline gives CDR1 SGHDN, CDR2 FVKESK. V was trimmed by 0 bases and J by 4 bases, leaving 9 bases between them. The CDR3 sequence is 14 residues long. CDR3 bases: TGTGCCAGCAGCCAAGATCGGGGAGTCACTGAAGCTTTCTTT. This translates into CASSQDRGVTEAFF.

The gene calls are TRBV20-1 and TRBJ1-2, with TRBD1 matching over 8 bases. V lost 0 bases, J lost 3 bases, and 6 bases stayed unmatched. From germline, CDR1 is DFQATT and CDR2 SNEGSKA (reference sequence). This CDR3 is built from 15 residues. CDR3 DNA: TGCAGTGCTAGAGATAGGGACAGGACGCACTATGGCTACACCTTC. Translation gives CSARDRDRTHYGYTF.

This chain uses TRBV6-4 with TRBJ2-3; D possibly uses TRBD1 or TRBD2 (5 bases each). V was shortened by 2 bases and J by 4 bases, with 10 bases between the two germline ends. The V gene's germline CDR1 is MRHNA and CDR2 SNTAGT. The CDR3 totals 14 residues. In DNA form, the CDR3 reads TGTGCCAGCAGTGACCAGGGAGAGGCAGATACGCAGTATTTT. It encodes CASSDQGEADTQYF.

The CDR3 DNA sequence: TGCGCCAGCAGCCCCCCTGGTGGCAGGGGGGTCACTGAAGCTTTCTTT. Its protein product is CASSPPGGRGVTEAFF. The J gene is TRBJ1-1, the V gene TRBV5-1, with TRBD1 matching 7 bases. The CDR3 sequence is 16 residues long. V shed 4 bases, J shed 4 bases, and the junction held 13 bases outside the gene matches. The germline V gene encodes CDR1 SGHRS and CDR2 YFSETQ.

This clonotype was detected a few times. The chain has TRBV30 and TRBJ1-1; D remains unclear. The germline V gene encodes CDR1 GTSNPN and CDR2 SVGIG (reference sequence). This CDR3 has 13 residues. V lost 0 bases to trimming and J lost 4 bases, with 9 bases between them. CDR3 amino acids: CAWSVLVGTEAFF. As DNA, the CDR3 is TGTGCCTGGAGTGTACTTGTGGGCACTGAAGCTTTCTTT.

This clonotype was picked up a small number of times. The chain carries TRBV5-1 and TRBJ2-7; TRBD1 might be the D (6 bases). CDR1 and CDR2 (germline): SGHRS, YFSETQ. The V end lost 3 bases, the J end lost 2 bases, and 18 bases lay between the germline ends. The CDR3 loop spans 16 amino acids. CDR3 nucleotide sequence: TGCGCCAGCAGCTCAGACTTGGGGGCAGCCCCCTACGAGCAGTACTTC. It is translated as CASSSDLGAAPYEQYF.

This clonotype showed up just a few times. This chain connects TRBV5-4 to TRBJ1-2; no definite D call. Germline V gene sequence: CDR1 SGHNT, CDR2 YYREEE (reference sequence). V lost 0 bases and J 2 bases, leaving 8 bases between the germline ends. The CDR3 contains 14 residues. The CDR3 coding sequence is TGTGCCAGCAGCTTGGGGGCGGAGAACTATGGCTACACCTTC. Translation gives CASSLGAENYGYTF.

This rearrangement joins TRBV12-3 or TRBV12-4 to TRBJ2-1, with TRBD2 matching over 9 bases. This CDR3 contains 17 residues. Losses at the gene ends were 5 bases for V and 0 bases for J; bases not matched to a gene: 8. DNA of the CDR3: TGTGCCAGCAGTCTCGGGGTTAGCGGGAGCTCCTACAATGAGCAGTTCTTC. Protein: CASSLGVSGSSYNEQFF.

In its sample, this clonotype was seen a few times. The rearrangement links TRBV28 to TRBJ2-5; TRBD2 aligns across 14 bases. This CDR3 is built from 19 residues. After removal of 5 bases from V and 10 bases from J, the junction contained 21 bases not matched to a gene. In germline, CDR1 is MDHEN, CDR2 SYDVKM. CDR3 region: CASSDWTSGRTSKRVDQYF. DNA for the CDR3: TGTGCCAGCAGTGACTGGACTAGCGGGAGGACCTCCAAGAGGGTTGACCAGTACTTC.